Described below is a single T cell receptor (beta chain) sequence and its context. This entry belongs to a study of blood T cell repertoires in COVID-19. Study-wide context: Donors in the United States, Italy and Spain gave samples during acute or convalescent COVID-19. T cells, B-cell-depleted T cells, or PBMCs supplied cDNA or gDNA.

In the source study's methods: Scientists estimated how many nucleated cells there were by amplifying reference gene primers. Sequencing used immunoSEQ multiplex PCR; TCRdb keeps in-frame clones, though not all of them. That table gives V, J and clone size, and the DNA gave D and trimming. The sample contains about 200,000 clones, about 86% of which appear only once. The CDR3 is 13 amino acids. In germline, CDR1 is LGHNT, CDR2 FRNRAP. V shed 1 base and J shed 5 bases, with 6 bases lying between them. Sequencing was done on a sample of peripheral blood. This TCR came from a man in his sixties who had recovered from COVID-19. The V gene is TRBV12-5, the J gene TRBJ2-1; TRBD1 is a possible D gene (6 bases). CDR3: CASGLGQDNEQFF. CDR3 coding DNA: TGTGCTAGTGGTTTGGGACAGGACAATGAGCAGTTCTTC. The full variable domain, its missing parts supplied by reference TRBV12-5 and TRBJ2-1, is DARVTQTPRHKVTEMGQEVTMRCQPILGHNTVFWYRQTMMQGLELLAYFRNRAPLDDSGMPKDRFSAEMPDATLATLKIQPSEPRDSAVYFCASGLGQDNEQFFGPGTRLTVL.